A single sample gave rise to the 13 T cell receptor beta chains below, sequenced in a study of blood T cell repertoires in COVID-19. Profiled with immunoSEQ multiplex PCR; TCRdb holds only in-frame clones, not every one. This sample has about 280,000 clones, with around 80% found just once. Material for sequencing was PBMCs or T cells enriched from blood (not recorded which). The receptors shown here come from a man between 40 and 49 years old who had been exposed to COVID-19.

The chain couples TRBV7-9 to TRBJ2-1; TRBD1 might be the D (5 bases). Deletions cut 1 base from V and 8 bases from J, with 12 bases between. Germline CDR1 and CDR2: SEHNR and FQNEAQ (reference sequence). The CDR3 sequence is 14 residues long. The CDR3 loop reads CASSLGSGIDEQFF. CDR3 in DNA: TGTGCCAGCAGCTTAGGTTCAGGGATCGATGAGCAGTTCTTC. Full variable domain (remainder filled in from reference TRBV7-9 and TRBJ2-1): DTGVSQNPRHKITKRGQNVTFRCDPISEHNRLYWYRQTLGQGPEFLTYFQNEAQLEKSRLLSDRFSAERPKGSFSTLEIQRTEQGDSAMYLCASSLGSGIDEQFFGPGTRLTVL.

The gene calls are TRBV7-9 and TRBJ1-2; D perhaps matches TRBD1 (6 bases). Germline V gene data show CDR1 as SEHNR and CDR2 as FQNEAQ (reference sequence). The CDR3 spans 15 residues. Trimming took off 4 bases at V and 7 bases at J, with 19 bases between the two ends. The CDR3 sequence: CASSSPGRAGVGYTF. In nucleotides, the CDR3 is TGTGCCAGCAGCTCCCCCGGGCGGGCAGGGGTTGGCTACACCTTC.

This clone came up once. The rearrangement links TRBV19 to TRBJ1-2, with TRBD1 as a possible D gene (5 bases). CDR1 is LNHDA, CDR2 SQIVND, per germline (reference sequence). The V end lost 3 bases, the J end lost 0 bases, and 17 bases lay between the germline ends. The CDR3 has 17 amino acids. The CDR3 DNA reads as TGTGCCAGTAGTATTAAAGGGGCGGGACGGACTAACTATGGCTACACCTTC. Protein product: CASSIKGAGRTNYGYTF.

The chain has TRBV7-9 and TRBJ1-1; 8 bases map to TRBD1. The CDR3 consists of 14 residues. CDR1 is SEHNR, CDR2 FQNEAQ, per germline (reference sequence). V lost 5 bases to trimming and J lost 7 bases; unmatched junction nucleotides: 9. For the CDR3, the DNA is TGTGCCAGCAGCCCAAGCACAGGGGGTTTTGAAGCTTTCTTT. As protein: CASSPSTGGFEAFF. Full variable domain (missing parts from reference TRBV7-9 and TRBJ1-1): DTGVSQNPRHKITKRGQNVTFRCDPISEHNRLYWYRQTLGQGPEFLTYFQNEAQLEKSRLLSDRFSAERPKGSFSTLEIQRTEQGDSAMYLCASSPSTGGFEAFFGQGTRLTVV.

This clone has more than one count but fewer than ten. V usage is TRBV29-1 and J usage is TRBJ2-1, with 11 bases identical to TRBD2. Germline values: CDR1 SQVTM, CDR2 ANQGSEA. This CDR3 is 13 amino acids long. Trimming at V came to 8 bases and at J to 11 bases, leaving 11 bases not matched to a gene. This CDR3 is CSTLTSGNQQQFF. CDR3 sequence (DNA): TGCAGCACGCTGACTAGCGGGAATCAGCAGCAGTTCTTC.

The chain joins TRBV5-4 to TRBJ2-1, with 12 bases matching TRBD2. Unmatched junction bases numbered 11, after V lost 7 bases and J lost 6 bases. Per the germline V gene, CDR1 is SGHNT and CDR2 is YYREEE (reference sequence). The CDR3 has 16 residues. CDR3 DNA sequence: TGTGCCAGCTCTAGCGGGAGGGCCGTTGGGGTCAATGAGCAGTTCTTC. This translates into CASSSGRAVGVNEQFF.

V is TRBV7-9 and J is TRBJ2-2; D might be TRBD2 (5 bases). CDR3 length: 18 residues. The V end was cut by 1 base, the J end by 7 bases, with 22 bases between. Germline CDR1 is SEHNR and CDR2 is FQNEAQ (reference sequence). The CDR3 sequence: CASSLVFEGSVGGGELFF. CDR3 sequence (DNA): TGTGCCAGCAGCTTAGTTTTTGAGGGTTCGGTGGGTGGCGGGGAGCTGTTTTTT.

V and J are TRBV4-1 and TRBJ2-7; D is possibly TRBD1 (6 bases). From germline, CDR1 is MGHRA and CDR2 YSYEKL. The CDR3 consists of 14 residues. Trimming shortened V by 6 bases and J by 1 base, and 13 bases separated the two germline ends. The CDR3 spells CASSPFQGSYEQYF. The CDR3 nucleotides read TGCGCCAGCAGTCCCTTTCAGGGGTCCTACGAGCAGTACTTC.

The chain couples TRBV7-9 to TRBJ1-1; D is possibly TRBD1 (5 bases). Per germline, CDR1 SEHNR and CDR2 FQNEAQ (reference sequence). Deletions cut 4 bases from V and 1 base from J, with 7 bases between. CDR3 size: 13 residues. CDR3 nucleotide sequence: TGTGCCAGCAGCTGGACACAGAACACTGAAGCTTTCTTT. It codes for CASSWTQNTEAFF.

The rearrangement links TRBV5-6 to TRBJ2-7; 8 nucleotides match TRBD2. The V gene end was trimmed by 2 bases and the J gene end by 2 bases; junction bases not matched to a gene: 0. CDR3 length: 13 amino acids. CDR1 is SGHDT, CDR2 YYEEEE, per germline. The CDR3 DNA reads as TGTGCCAGCAGCTTTAGCGGGGCCTACGAGCAGTACTTC. Encoded protein: CASSFSGAYEQYF. Full variable domain (remainder filled in from reference TRBV5-6 and TRBJ2-7): DAGVTQSPTHLIKTRGQQVTLRCSPKSGHDTVSWYQQALGQGPQFIFQYYEEEERQRGNFPDRFSGHQFPNYSSELNVNALLLGDSALYLCASSFSGAYEQYFGPGTRLTVT.

This chain connects TRBV12-5 to TRBJ2-3, with 9 positions matching TRBD2. Germline lookup yields CDR1 LGHNT and CDR2 FRNRAP. J gave up 6 bases and V 6 bases, and 4 bases lay outside the gene matches. The length of the CDR3 is 13 residues. CDR3 nucleotides: TGTGCTAGTGGCCTAGCGGGATTTGATACGCAGTATTTT. Amino acids: CASGLAGFDTQYF. Together with reference TRBV12-5 and TRBJ2-3, the CDR3 gives the full variable domain: DARVTQTPRHKVTEMGQEVTMRCQPILGHNTVFWYRQTMMQGLELLAYFRNRAPLDDSGMPKDRFSAEMPDATLATLKIQPSEPRDSAVYFCASGLAGFDTQYFGPGTRLTVL.

This clone turned up a few times. The chain recombines TRBV19 with TRBJ2-5, with D unresolved. Germline CDR1 is LNHDA and CDR2 is SQIVND (reference sequence). This CDR3 is built from 14 residues. V was trimmed by 3 bases and J by 2 bases, leaving 10 bases between them. CDR3 region: CASSILAPQETQYF. The CDR3 DNA reads TGTGCCAGTAGTATTCTTGCGCCACAAGAGACCCAGTACTTC.

This clone was recorded a few times. This chain connects TRBV2 to TRBJ1-1, with 7 nucleotides matching TRBD1. Trimming cost V 6 bases and J 1 base; bases outside gene matches: 5. CDR1 is SNHLY and CDR2 is FYNNEI in the germline V gene. This CDR3 has 14 amino acids. The CDR3 reads CASRLTGENTEAFF. The CDR3 DNA reads TGTGCCAGCAGATTAACAGGGGAGAACACTGAAGCTTTCTTT.